This record looks at one T cell receptor beta chain sequence and its context. Antigen specificity is unknown. The data derive from a study of tumor-infiltrating lymphocytes in primary liver carcinoma. The study's findings and limits: Tumor top-250-clone fraction significantly exceeded that of blood (p = 0.039). In tumor-adjacent and tumor-blood pairs, overlap was lower than in tumor region pairs. It was observed that only about 8-24% of the top clones appeared in every one of the five tumor regions.

The CDR3 extends over 14 amino acids. With 6 bases clipped from V and 8 bases from J, the junction kept 10 bases outside the gene matches. Germline CDR1 is SQVTM and CDR2 is ANQGSEA. TCR beta cDNA was prepared out of roughly 0.5 ug total RNA by means of a constant-region primer. Slightly modified ARM-PCR with three nested multiplex PCR rounds yielded TCR beta libraries. With TRBV1-TRBV30 forward primers and a C-beta reverse primer, the first two PCR rounds were run for around 11 cycles each. Using its own MiXCR run on the multiplex PCR reads, TCRdb lists one record per CDR3 protein. The sample holds around 190,000 distinct CDR3 sequences, around four fifths seen once. For each extraction, RNA and DNA were obtained together from about 21-30 mg of unsorted bulk tissue.

The chain carries TRBV29-1 and TRBJ2-1; TRBD2 agrees at 10 bases. Sequenced: tumor tissue from primary liver carcinoma. The receptor's source is a middle-aged man with primary liver carcinoma and hepatitis B virus infection. The CDR3: CSVGAGGPRHEQFF. In DNA, the CDR3 is TGCAGCGTCGGAGCGGGAGGGCCTCGGCATGAGCAGTTCTTC.